A single sample gave rise to the 3 T cell receptor beta chains below, sequenced in a study of breast tumors, draining lymph nodes, adjacent tissues. Breast cancer patients provided tissue from their axillary draining lymph nodes. Via MiXCR, TCRdb re-called the multiplex PCR reads, giving one row per CDR3 protein. Of 150,000 to 200,000 distinct CDR3 sequences in the sample, about 33% were seen once. The sample taken for sequencing was axillary lymph node tissue. Receptor source: a female donor with breast cancer. Some clones in this sample may be carry-over from other donors' samples.

There are many counts of this clonotype. This rearrangement joins TRBV19 to TRBJ2-2; TRBD1 aligns across 9 bases. The trim removed 4 bases at V and 7 bases at J, leaving 10 bases unmatched. The germline V gene encodes CDR1 LNHDA and CDR2 SQIVND (reference sequence). The CDR3 totals 16 residues. The CDR3 DNA is TGTGCCAGTAGTACTCGAGGACAGGGGATCATCGGGGAGCTGTTTTTT. The encoded protein is CASSTRGQGIIGELFF. Full variable domain (rest looked up from reference TRBV19 and TRBJ2-2): DGGITQSPKYLFRKEGQNVTLSCEQNLNHDAMYWYRQDPGQGLRLIYYSQIVNDFQKGDIAEGYSVSREKKESFPLTVTSAQKNPTAFYLCASSTRGQGIIGELFFGEGSRLTVL.

The chain carries TRBV9 and TRBJ2-2; perhaps D is TRBD1 or TRBD2 (5 bases each). Germline V gives CDR1 SGDLS, CDR2 YYNGEE. CDR3 size: 15 residues. The ends were cut back, 4 bases at V and 4 bases at J, with 14 bases in the middle. CDR3 in DNA: TGTGCCAGCAGCTTCGAGGGGTGGGGCACCGGGGAGCTGTTTTTT. The encoded protein is CASSFEGWGTGELFF.

This clonotype appeared many times. The genes are TRBV7-8 and TRBJ2-3, with D unresolved. This CDR3 region has 15 residues. V was trimmed by 3 bases and J by 2 bases, leaving 12 bases between them. From germline, CDR1 is SGHVS and CDR2 FQNEAQ. The CDR3 region is CASSFRWQFTDTQYF. CDR3 nucleotide sequence: TGTGCCAGCAGCTTCAGGTGGCAGTTCACAGATACGCAGTATTTT.